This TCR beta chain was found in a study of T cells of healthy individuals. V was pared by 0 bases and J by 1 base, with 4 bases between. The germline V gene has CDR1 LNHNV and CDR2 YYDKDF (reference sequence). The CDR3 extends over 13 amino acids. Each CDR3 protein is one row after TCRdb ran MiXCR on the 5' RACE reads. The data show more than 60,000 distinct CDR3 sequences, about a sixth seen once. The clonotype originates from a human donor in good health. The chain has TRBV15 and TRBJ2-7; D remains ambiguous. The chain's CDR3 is CATSRDRSYEQYF. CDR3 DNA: TGTGCCACCAGCAGAGATAGGTCCTACGAGCAGTACTTC. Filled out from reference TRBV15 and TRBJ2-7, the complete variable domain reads DAMVIQNPRYQVTQFGKPVTLSCSQTLNHNVMYWYQQKSSQAPKLLFHYYDKDFNNEADTPDNFQSRRPNTSFCFLDIRSPGLGDTAMYLCATSRDRSYEQYFGPGTRLTVT.